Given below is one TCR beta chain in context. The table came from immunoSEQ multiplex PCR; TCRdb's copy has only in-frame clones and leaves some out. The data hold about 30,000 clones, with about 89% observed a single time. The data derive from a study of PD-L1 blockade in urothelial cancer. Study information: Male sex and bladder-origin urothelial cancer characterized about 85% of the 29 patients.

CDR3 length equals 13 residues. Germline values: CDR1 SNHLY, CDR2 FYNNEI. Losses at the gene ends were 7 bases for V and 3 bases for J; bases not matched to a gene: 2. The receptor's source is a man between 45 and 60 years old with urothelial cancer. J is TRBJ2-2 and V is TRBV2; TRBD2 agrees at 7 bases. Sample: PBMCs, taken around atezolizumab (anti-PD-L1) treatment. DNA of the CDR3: TGTGCCAGCAAAGGACTAGACACCGGGGAGCTGTTTTTT. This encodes CASKGLDTGELFF.